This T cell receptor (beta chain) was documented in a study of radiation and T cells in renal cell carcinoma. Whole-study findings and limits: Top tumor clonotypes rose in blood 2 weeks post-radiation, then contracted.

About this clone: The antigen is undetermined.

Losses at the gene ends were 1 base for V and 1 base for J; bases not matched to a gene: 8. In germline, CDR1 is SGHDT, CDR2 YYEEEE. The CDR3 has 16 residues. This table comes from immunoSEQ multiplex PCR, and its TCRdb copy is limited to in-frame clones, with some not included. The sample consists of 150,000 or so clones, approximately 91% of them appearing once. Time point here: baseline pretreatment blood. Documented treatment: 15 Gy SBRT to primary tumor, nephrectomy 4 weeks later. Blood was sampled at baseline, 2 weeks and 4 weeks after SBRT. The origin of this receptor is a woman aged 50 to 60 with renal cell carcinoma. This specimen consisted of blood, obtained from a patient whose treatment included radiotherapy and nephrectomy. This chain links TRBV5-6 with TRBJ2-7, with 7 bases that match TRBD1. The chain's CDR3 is CASSLYGRDSSYEQYF. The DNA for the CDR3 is TGTGCCAGCAGCTTGTATGGACGGGACAGTTCCTACGAGCAGTACTTC.